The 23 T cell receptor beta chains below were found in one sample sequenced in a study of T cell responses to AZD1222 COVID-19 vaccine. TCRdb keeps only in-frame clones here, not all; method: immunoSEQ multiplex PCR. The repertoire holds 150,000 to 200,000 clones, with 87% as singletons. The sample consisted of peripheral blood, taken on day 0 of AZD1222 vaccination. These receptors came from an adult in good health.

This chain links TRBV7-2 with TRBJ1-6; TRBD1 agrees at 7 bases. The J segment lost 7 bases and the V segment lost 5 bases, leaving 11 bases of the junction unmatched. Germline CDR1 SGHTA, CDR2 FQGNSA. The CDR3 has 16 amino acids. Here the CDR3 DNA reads TGTGCCAGCAGCCCCCAGGGGACAGCGAGAAATTCACCCCTCCACTTT. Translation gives CASSPQGTARNSPLHF.

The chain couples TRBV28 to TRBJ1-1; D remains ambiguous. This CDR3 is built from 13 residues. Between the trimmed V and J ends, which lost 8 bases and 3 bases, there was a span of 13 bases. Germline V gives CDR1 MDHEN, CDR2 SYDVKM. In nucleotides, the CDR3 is TGTGCCAGCTGGAGTCCGAACGACACTGAAGCTTTCTTT. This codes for CASWSPNDTEAFF.

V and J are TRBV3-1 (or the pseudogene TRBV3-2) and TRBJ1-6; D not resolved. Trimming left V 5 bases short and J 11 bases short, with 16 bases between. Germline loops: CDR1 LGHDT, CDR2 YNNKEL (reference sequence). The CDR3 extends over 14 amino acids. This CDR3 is CASSEMVETTPLHF. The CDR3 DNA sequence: TGTGCCAGCAGCGAAATGGTCGAGACGACACCCCTCCACTTT.

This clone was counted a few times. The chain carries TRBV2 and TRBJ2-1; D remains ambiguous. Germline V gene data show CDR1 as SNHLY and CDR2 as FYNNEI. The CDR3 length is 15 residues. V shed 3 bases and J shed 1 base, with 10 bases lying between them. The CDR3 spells CASSESYTSYNEQFF. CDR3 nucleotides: TGTGCCAGCAGTGAGTCTTATACTTCCTACAATGAGCAGTTCTTC. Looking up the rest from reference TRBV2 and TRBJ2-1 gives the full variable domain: EPEVTQTPSHQVTQMGQEVILRCVPISNHLYFYWYRQILGQKVEFLVSFYNNEISEKSEIFDDQFSVERPDGSNFTLKIRSTKLEDSAMYFCASSESYTSYNEQFFGPGTRLTVL.

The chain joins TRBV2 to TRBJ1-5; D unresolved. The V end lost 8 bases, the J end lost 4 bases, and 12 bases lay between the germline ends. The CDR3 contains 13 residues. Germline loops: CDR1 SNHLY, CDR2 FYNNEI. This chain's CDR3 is CASGVTVNQPQHF. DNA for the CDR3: TGTGCCAGCGGAGTGACGGTGAATCAGCCCCAGCATTTT. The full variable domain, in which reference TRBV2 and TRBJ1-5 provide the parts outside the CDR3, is EPEVTQTPSHQVTQMGQEVILRCVPISNHLYFYWYRQILGQKVEFLVSFYNNEISEKSEIFDDQFSVERPDGSNFTLKIRSTKLEDSAMYFCASGVTVNQPQHFGDGTRLSIL.

The CDR3: CASRAQGFQETQYF. The CDR3 nucleotides are TGTGCCAGCAGGGCGCAGGGTTTCCAAGAGACCCAGTACTTC. This chain links TRBV27 with TRBJ2-5, with D perhaps TRBD1 (5 bases). Looked up from germline, CDR1 is MNHEY and CDR2 is SMNVEV (reference sequence). V was clipped by 6 bases and J by 1 base, with 12 bases between them. The CDR3 extends over 14 amino acids.

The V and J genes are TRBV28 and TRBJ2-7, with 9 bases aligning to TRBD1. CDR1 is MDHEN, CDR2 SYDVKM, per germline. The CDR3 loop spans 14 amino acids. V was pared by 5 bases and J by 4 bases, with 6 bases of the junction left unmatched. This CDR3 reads CASSLQGAGYEQYF. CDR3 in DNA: TGTGCCAGCAGTCTACAGGGGGCTGGTTACGAGCAGTACTTC.

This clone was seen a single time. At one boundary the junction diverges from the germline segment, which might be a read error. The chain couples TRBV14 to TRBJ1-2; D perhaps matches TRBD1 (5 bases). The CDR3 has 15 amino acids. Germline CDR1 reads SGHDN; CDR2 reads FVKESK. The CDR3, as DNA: TGTGCCAGCAGCCAAGGCCAAAGTTGGGGCATGCGGTCCGCCTTC. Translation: CASSQGQSWGMRSAF.

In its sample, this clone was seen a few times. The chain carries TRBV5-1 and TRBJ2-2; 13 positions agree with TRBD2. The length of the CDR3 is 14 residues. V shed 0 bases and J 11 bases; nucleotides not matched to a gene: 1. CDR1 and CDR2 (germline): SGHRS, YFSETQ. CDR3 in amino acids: CASSLGTSGRELFF. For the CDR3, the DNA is TGCGCCAGCAGCTTGGGGACTAGCGGGAGAGAGCTGTTTTTT. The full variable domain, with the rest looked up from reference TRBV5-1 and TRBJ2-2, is KAGVTQTPRYLIKTRGQQVTLSCSPISGHRSVSWYQQTPGQGLQFLFEYFSETQRNKGNFPGRFSGRQFSNSRSEMNVSTLELGDSALYLCASSLGTSGRELFFGEGSRLTVL.

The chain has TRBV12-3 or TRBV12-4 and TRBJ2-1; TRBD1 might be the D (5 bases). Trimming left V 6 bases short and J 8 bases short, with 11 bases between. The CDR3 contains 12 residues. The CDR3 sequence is CASSQTVHEQFF. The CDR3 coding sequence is TGTGCCAGCAGCCAGACAGTGCATGAGCAGTTCTTC.

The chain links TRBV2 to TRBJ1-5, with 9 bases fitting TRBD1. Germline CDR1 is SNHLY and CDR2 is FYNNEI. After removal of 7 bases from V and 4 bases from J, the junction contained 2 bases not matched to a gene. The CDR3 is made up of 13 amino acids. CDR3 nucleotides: TGTGCCAGCAACGGACAGGGGAATCAGCCCCAGCATTTT. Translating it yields CASNGQGNQPQHF. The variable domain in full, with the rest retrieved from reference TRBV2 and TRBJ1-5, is EPEVTQTPSHQVTQMGQEVILRCVPISNHLYFYWYRQILGQKVEFLVSFYNNEISEKSEIFDDQFSVERPDGSNFTLKIRSTKLEDSAMYFCASNGQGNQPQHFGDGTRLSIL.

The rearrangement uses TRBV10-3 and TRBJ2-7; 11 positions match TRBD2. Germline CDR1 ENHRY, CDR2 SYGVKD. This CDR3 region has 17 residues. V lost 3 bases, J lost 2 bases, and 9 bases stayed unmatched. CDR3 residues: CAISDTPGTSGTYEQYF. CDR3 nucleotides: TGTGCCATCAGTGACACGCCAGGGACTAGCGGCACCTACGAGCAGTACTTC.

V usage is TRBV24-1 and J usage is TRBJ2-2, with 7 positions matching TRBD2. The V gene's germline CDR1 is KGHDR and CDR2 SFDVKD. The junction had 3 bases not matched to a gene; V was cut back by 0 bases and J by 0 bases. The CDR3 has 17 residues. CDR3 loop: CATSDLPTSANTGELFF. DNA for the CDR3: TGTGCCACCAGTGATTTGCCAACTAGCGCGAACACCGGGGAGCTGTTTTTT.

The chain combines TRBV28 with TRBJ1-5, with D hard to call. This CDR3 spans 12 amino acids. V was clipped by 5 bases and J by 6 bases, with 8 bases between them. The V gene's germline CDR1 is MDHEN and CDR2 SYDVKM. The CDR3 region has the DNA TGTGCCAGCAGTAACCGCCCTCAGCCCCAGCATTTT. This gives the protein CASSNRPQPQHF. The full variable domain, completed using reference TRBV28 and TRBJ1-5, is DVKVTQSSRYLVKRTGEKVFLECVQDMDHENMFWYRQDPGLGLRLIYFSYDVKMKEKGDIPEGYSVSREKKERFSLILESASTNQTSMYLCASSNRPQPQHFGDGTRLSIL.

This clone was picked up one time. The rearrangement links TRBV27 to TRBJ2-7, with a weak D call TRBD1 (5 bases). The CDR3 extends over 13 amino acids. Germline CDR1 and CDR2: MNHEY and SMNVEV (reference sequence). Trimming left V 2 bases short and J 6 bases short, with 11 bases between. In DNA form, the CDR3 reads TGTGCCAGCAGTTTAGTTAGGGGTGGCGAGCAGTACTTC. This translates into CASSLVRGGEQYF.

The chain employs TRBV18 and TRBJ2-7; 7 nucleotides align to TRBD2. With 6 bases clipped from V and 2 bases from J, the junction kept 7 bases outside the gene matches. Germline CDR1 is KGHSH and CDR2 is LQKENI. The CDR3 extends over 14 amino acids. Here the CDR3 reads CASSRWEGTYEQYF. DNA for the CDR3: TGTGCCAGCTCTCGATGGGAGGGTACCTACGAGCAGTACTTC.

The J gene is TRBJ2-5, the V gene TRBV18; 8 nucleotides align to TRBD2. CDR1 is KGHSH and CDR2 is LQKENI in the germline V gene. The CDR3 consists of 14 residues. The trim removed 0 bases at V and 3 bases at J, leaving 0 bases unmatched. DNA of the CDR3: TGTGCCAGCTCACCACCGGGACTAGAAGAGACCCAGTACTTC. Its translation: CASSPPGLEETQYF.

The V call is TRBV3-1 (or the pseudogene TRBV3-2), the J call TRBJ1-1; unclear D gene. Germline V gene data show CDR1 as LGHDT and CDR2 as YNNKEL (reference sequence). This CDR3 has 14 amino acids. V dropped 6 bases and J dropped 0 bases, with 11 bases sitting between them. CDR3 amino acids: CASRRTPMNTEAFF. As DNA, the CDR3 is TGTGCCAGCAGACGGACCCCCATGAACACTGAAGCTTTCTTT.

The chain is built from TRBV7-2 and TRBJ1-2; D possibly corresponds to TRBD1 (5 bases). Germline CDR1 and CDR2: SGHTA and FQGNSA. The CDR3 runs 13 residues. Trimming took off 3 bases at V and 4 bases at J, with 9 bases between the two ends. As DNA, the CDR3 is TGTGCCAGCAGCTTGTTGGGGACCTATGGCTACACCTTC. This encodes CASSLLGTYGYTF. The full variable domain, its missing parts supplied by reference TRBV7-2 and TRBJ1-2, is GAGVSQSPSNKVTEKGKDVELRCDPISGHTALYWYRQSLGQGLEFLIYFQGNSAPDKSGLPSDRFSAERTGGSVSTLTIQRTQQEDSAVYLCASSLLGTYGYTFGSGTRLTVV.

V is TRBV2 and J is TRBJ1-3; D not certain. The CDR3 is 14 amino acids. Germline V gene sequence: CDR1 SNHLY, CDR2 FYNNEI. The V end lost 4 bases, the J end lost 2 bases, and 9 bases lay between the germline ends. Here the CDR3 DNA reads TGTGCCAGCAGTGCCAGTAGCACTGGAAACACCATATATTTT. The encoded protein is CASSASSTGNTIYF.

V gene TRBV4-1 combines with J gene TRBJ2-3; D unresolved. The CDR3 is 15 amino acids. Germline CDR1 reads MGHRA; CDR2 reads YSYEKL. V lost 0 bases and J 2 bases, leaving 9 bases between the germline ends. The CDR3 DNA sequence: TGCGCCAGCAGCCAAGATTTCGGCGTCACAGATACGCAGTATTTT. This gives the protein CASSQDFGVTDTQYF.

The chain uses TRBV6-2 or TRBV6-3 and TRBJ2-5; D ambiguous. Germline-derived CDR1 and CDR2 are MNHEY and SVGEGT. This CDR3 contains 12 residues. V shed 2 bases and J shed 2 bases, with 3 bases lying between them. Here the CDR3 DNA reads TGTGCCAGCAGTTACGGACAAGAGACCCAGTACTTC. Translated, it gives CASSYGQETQYF.

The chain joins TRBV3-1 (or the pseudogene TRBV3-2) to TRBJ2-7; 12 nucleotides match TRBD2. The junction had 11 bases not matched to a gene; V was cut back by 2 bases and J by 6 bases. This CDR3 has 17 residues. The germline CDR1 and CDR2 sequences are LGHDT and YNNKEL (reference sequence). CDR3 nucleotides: TGTGCCAGCAGCCAACTCCCTAGCGGGAGGGCCGGCGGCGAGCAGTACTTC. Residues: CASSQLPSGRAGGEQYF.